By sample share, the clone carrying this T cell receptor (beta chain) is large. TCRdb fed the RT-PCR reads into MiXCR, producing one record per CDR3 protein. The sample holds hundreds of thousands of distinct CDR3 sequences, about 10% seen once. The source of the sample is a study of response to subunit inactivated influenza vaccine. The germline V and J ends were trimmed by 5 bases and 4 bases, with 9 bases remaining between them. The CDR3 is 13 amino acids. CDR1 and CDR2 from the germline V gene are SGHAT and FQNNGV. These data also formed part of another study, on T cells expressing NK-cell markers. That source notes: Researchers built TCR beta cDNA using 5'RACE template switching with UMIs. Source material for TCR beta repertoires consisted of sorted CD3+CD56+NKG2C+, CD3+CD56+NKG2C- and CD3+CD56-NKG2C+ T cells. With respect to HCMV, seven of the eight sequenced donors were seropositive, and one was seronegative. An anti-gamma-delta TCR antibody confined sorting to alpha-beta TCR T cells across several of the experiments. One observes that, in a handful of donors, these clonotypes were also the leading ones within the CD3+CD56-NKG2C+ fraction.

This clonotype was sampled from a man aged 45 to 65 who received an inactivated influenza vaccine. The sequencing here drew on PBMCs from blood, taken on the day of vaccination. The gene calls are TRBV11-2 and TRBJ1-5, with D possibly TRBD1 on 5 matching bases. The CDR3 reads CASSQDMNQPQHF. In DNA, the CDR3 is TGTGCCAGCAGCCAGGACATGAATCAGCCCCAGCATTTT. Together with reference TRBV11-2 and TRBJ1-5, the CDR3 gives the full variable domain: EAGVAQSPRYKIIEKRQSVAFWCNPISGHATLYWYQQILGQGPKLLIQFQNNGVVDDSQLPKDRFSAERLKGVDSTLKIQPAKLEDSAVYLCASSQDMNQPQHFGDGTRLSIL.